The T cell receptor beta chain described here comes from a study of blood T cell repertoires in COVID-19. The wider study: Researchers got acute and convalescent COVID-19 samples from the United States, Italy and Spain. The cDNA or gDNA used as material had been derived from T cells, B-cell-depleted T cells, or PBMCs.

Germline assignment: CDR1 MDHEN and CDR2 SYDVKM. The CDR3 runs to 15 residues. With 1 base clipped from V and 8 bases from J, the junction kept 5 bases outside the gene matches. Authors' data handling: The authors estimated nucleated cell counts from reference gene primer amplification. Some clones are missing from TCRdb's copy, which holds only in-frame ones; the method was immunoSEQ multiplex PCR. V and J calls and clone size are as listed in that table; D and trimming were resolved from the DNA. The table records tens of thousands of clones, roughly four fifths of them present only once. The chain carries TRBV28 and TRBJ1-4; 9 nucleotides line up with TRBD1. This receptor was obtained from a man aged 35 to 55 with acute or convalescent COVID-19. The sample consisted of peripheral blood. The chain's CDR3 is CASSLSGTGREKLFF. In DNA, the CDR3 is TGTGCCAGCAGTTTATCCGGGACAGGGAGGGAAAAACTGTTTTTT.